Sequencing of this T cell receptor (beta chain) was carried out in a study of T cell repertoires in cytomegalovirus infection. The wider study: Indications of both CMV infection and matching HLA type were provided by public TCR beta signatures.

TCRdb independently ran MiXCR on the reads; one entry per CDR3 protein. The data show 250,000 to 300,000 distinct CDR3 sequences, about 18% seen once. With regard to this clonotype: Its antigen remains unknown. One base away lies a much larger clone, so this may be a sequencing read error.

Overall study findings and caveats: Predominance within the ex vivo response was attributable to HLA-C-restricted CMV-specific TCR beta clonotypes. CMV carriers with the relevant HLA were identified by cumulative public TCR beta family frequency.

The CDR3 is 15 amino acids. Germline assignment: CDR1 SGHVS and CDR2 FNYEAQ. The clonotype comes from a human donor in good health (CMV status not recorded). Some clones in this sample may be carry-over from other donors' samples. V is TRBV7-6 and J is TRBJ2-1, with D perhaps assigned TRBD1 or TRBD2 (6 bases each). The specimen was CD8+ T cells from PBMCs. The CDR3 DNA reads as TGTGCCTGCAGCTTAGAGGCTAGGGGGGCCGGGGAGCAGTTCTTC. Encoded protein: CACSLEARGAGEQFF.